The sequence of this T cell receptor (beta chain) was determined in a study of PD-1 blockade in classical Hodgkin lymphoma (dated by TCRdb to about 2020). Study-wide context: Nivolumab dosing was 3 mg/kg intravenously every 2 weeks, continuing until either disease progression or unacceptable toxicity. To define a peripheral blood immune signature of response to PD-1 blockade in classical Hodgkin lymphoma, the study combined TCR beta sequencing with CyTOF.

Results and caveats for the whole study, not just this receptor: Lower diversity was observed in patients in whom nivolumab was started less than 1 year after ASCT, and these patients were excluded from later analyses so that confounding by immune reconstitution would be avoided. By C4D1, a significant rise was seen in CD4+ TCR diversity but not in CD8+ TCR diversity (p=0.0027 vs p=0.16), and the rise was most apparent among complete responders (p=0.02). Baseline TCR diversity was reported as lower in newly diagnosed patients than in healthy donors, and lower still in relapsed/refractory patients. The study was restricted to a single clinical trial cohort, and the causes of repertoire differences, possibly disease activity or prior therapy, were left undefined. Trial patients with a complete response had baseline diversity similar to that of newly diagnosed patients, while partial responders and progressors had significantly lower diversity.

This clone was detected only a few times. The antigen this receptor binds is unknown. Base qualities were left out, and no much larger clone turns up one base away. The junction carries 11 bases between V and J, which are trimmed by 5 bases and 1 base respectively. CDR1 and CDR2 (SEHNR, FQNEAQ) derive from the germline V gene (reference sequence). The CDR3 sequence holds 14 residues, the cysteine and phenylalanine included. Left in the record is the CDR3 DNA by itself, 42 bases read in frame from the first base. The time point label corresponds to: cycle 1 day 1 (C1D1), immediately before nivolumab initiation. All trial patients had relapsed after autologous stem cell transplantation, with cohorts A, B and C differing in prior brentuximab vedotin exposure. The trial cohort included 56 patients with relapsed/refractory classical Hodgkin lymphoma, and each patient had a best overall response of complete response, partial response or progressive disease. Single-agent nivolumab was administered to trial patients in the multi-cohort phase II CheckMate 205 trial. An independent review committee assessed best overall response by applying the 2007 International Working Group response criteria. PBMCs from the trial were collected at three points: immediately before nivolumab initiation (C1D1), and during therapy at cycle 2 day 1 and cycle 4 day 1. After peripheral blood was drawn into 8 mL Vacutainer Cell Preparation Tubes, PBMCs were isolated by centrifugation and then cryopreserved.

The Qiagen DNeasy kit was used to extract genomic DNA both from unsorted PBMCs and from the negatively selected CD4+ and CD8+ fractions. Using primers that anneal to V and J segments, immunoSEQ multiplex PCR amplified the TCR beta CDR3 regions. A synthetic immune receptor repertoire was used to minimize amplification bias, and any remaining bias was removed computationally after sequencing. Per the source publication's procedure: Repertoire diversity was quantified as the Shannon entropy index using custom Python scripts. Unsorted, CD4+ and CD8+ repertoires were analyzed separately, except for combined analyses in which CD4+ and CD8+ sequences were merged in silico. A clone was considered expanded if an increase in frequency of at least 2-fold after treatment relative to C1D1 was found, and a pseudocount of 0.5 was applied to clones undetected at baseline. Singleton clones were defined as clones with 0 or 1 copy at C1D1, and non-singleton clones were defined as clones with 2 or more copies. Clones expanded in unsorted samples were annotated as CD4+, CD8+ or unknown by matching protein sequences in sorted samples from the same patient. Wilcoxon tests on paired samples were used to test diversity changes from C1D1 to C4D1. Not all clones reach the TCRdb copy of this immuneACCESS table, which keeps in-frame sequences only. Checked studies attribute under half of the gap to unresolved V genes and leave the rest unexplained. The V and J calls and clone size are taken from that table; D and trimming were inferred from the DNA. A total of 20,000 to 25,000 clones appear in this sample, about two thirds of them only once. The leading ten clones occupy 17% of the sample.

Specimen: peripheral blood mononuclear cells (PBMCs), collected at baseline. The sequence was obtained from a human donor with classical Hodgkin lymphoma. This chain joins TRBV7-9 to TRBJ1-1; the D gene is perhaps TRBD1, from 6 matching bases. In nucleotide form, the sequence is TGTGCCAGCAGCCCAACAGGGACGAACACTGAAGCTTTCTTT. Protein translation: CASSPTGTNTEAFF.